This TCR beta chain was found in a study of cytomegalovirus exposure and HLA in healthy donors. Study-wide results and limits: Later work found most CMV-associated TCR beta chains apparently HLA-restricted. In a later analysis, at a false discovery rate of 0.05, fewer than 20,000 TCR beta sequences were associated with HLA alleles. Analysis was performed later, and it showed HLA-associated TCR beta chains to be more clonally expanded than equally common others.

Comment on this clone: Its antigen remains unidentified.

From germline, CDR1 is PRHDT and CDR2 FYEKMQ (reference sequence). This CDR3 is 16 amino acids long. V gave up 4 bases and J gave up 6 bases; unmatched junction bases: 9. The PCR contained 60 Vbeta and 13 Jbeta primers. In the authors' workflow: Unique TCR beta chains totaled roughly 79 million in a later count, with some 10 million of them shared. This table comes from immunoSEQ multiplex PCR, and its TCRdb copy is limited to in-frame clones, with some not included. That table supplies the V and J calls and clone size; D and trimming were determined from the DNA. The table lists roughly 190,000 clones, around 78% of them singletons.

The sequence derives from a woman in her twenties or thirties in good health and CMV-seropositive. The J gene is TRBJ2-2, the V gene TRBV13; 9 positions agree with TRBD1. Input material: PBMCs. This chain's CDR3 is CASSSEGTGKPGELFF. In nucleotides, the CDR3 is TGTGCCAGCAGCTCCGAGGGGACAGGGAAGCCCGGGGAGCTGTTTTTT.